This TCR beta chain was captured in a study of blood T cell repertoires in COVID-19. Looking at the study overall: T cells, B-cell-depleted T cells, or PBMCs provided the cDNA or gDNA that served as material.

The data were produced by immunoSEQ multiplex PCR, yet TCRdb's version contains in-frame clones alone and is incomplete. The repertoire has 250,000 to 350,000 clones, roughly 80% of them found once; the top ten carry more than 1.1%. This CDR3 contains 13 residues. Looked up from germline, CDR1 is SGHAT and CDR2 is FQDESV (reference sequence). This receptor was identified in a human donor with COVID-19, enrolled during active disease. The donor label of this sample is uncertain. The sequencing input was peripheral blood. The rearrangement links TRBV11-1 to TRBJ1-6; unclear D gene. The CDR3 reads CASGETYNSPLHF. The CDR3 DNA reads as TGTGCGAGCGGGGAGACCTATAATTCACCCCTCCACTTT.